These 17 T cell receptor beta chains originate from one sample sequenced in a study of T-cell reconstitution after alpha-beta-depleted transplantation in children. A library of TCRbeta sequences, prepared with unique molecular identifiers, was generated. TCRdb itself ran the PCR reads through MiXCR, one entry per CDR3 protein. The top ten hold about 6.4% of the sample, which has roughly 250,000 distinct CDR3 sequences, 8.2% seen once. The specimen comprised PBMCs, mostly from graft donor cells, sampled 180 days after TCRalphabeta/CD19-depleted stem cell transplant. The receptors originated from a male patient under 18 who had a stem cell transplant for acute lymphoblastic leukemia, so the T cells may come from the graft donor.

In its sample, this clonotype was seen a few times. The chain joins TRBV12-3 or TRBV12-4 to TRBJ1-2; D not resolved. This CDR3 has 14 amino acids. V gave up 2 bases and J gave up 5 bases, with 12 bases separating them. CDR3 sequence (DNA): TGTGCCAGCAGTTTATTGGGGAACAGTTATGGCTACACCTTC. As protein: CASSLLGNSYGYTF.

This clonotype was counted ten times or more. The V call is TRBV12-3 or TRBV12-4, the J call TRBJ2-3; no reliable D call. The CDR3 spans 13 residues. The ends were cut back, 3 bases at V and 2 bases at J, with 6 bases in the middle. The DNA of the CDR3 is TGTGCCAGCAGTTTTAGACCCACAGATACGCAGTATTTT. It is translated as CASSFRPTDTQYF.

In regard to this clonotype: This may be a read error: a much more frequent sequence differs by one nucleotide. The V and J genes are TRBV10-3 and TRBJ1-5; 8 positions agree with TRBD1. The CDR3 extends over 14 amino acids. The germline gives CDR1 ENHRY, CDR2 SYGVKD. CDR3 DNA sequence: TGTGCCACGGGGGGACAGGCTAGCAATCAGCCCCAGCCTTTT. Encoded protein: CATGGQASNQPQPF.

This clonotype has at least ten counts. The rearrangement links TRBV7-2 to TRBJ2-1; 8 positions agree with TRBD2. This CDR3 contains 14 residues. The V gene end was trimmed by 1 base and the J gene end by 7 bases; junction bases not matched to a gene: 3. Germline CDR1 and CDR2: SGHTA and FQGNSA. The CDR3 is CASSLGTSINEQFF. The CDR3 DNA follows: TGTGCCAGCAGCTTAGGGACTAGCATAAATGAGCAGTTCTTC.

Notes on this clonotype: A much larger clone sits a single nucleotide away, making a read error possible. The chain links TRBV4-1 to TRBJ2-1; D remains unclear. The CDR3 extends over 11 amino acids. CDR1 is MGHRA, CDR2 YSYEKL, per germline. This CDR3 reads CAGSQNNEQFF. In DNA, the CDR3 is TGCGCCGGCAGCCAAAACAATGAGCAGTTCTTC.

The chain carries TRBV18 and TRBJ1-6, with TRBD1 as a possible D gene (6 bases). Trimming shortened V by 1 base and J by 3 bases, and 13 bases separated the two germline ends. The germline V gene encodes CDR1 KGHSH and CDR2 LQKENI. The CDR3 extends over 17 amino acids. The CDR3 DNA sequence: TGTGCCAGCTCACCACAAATGGACAGTCTCTATAATTCACCCCTCCACTTT. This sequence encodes CASSPQMDSLYNSPLHF.

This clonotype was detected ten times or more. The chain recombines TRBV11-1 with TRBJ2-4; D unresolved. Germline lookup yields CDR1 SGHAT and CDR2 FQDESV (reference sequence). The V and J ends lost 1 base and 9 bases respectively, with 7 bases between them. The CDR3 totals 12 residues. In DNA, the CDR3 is TGTGCCAGCAGCTTAGTCGGGCTCATTCAGTACTTC. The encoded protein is CASSLVGLIQYF.

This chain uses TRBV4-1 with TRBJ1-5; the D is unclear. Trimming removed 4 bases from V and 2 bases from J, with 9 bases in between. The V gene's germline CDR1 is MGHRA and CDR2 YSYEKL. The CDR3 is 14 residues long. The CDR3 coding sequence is TGCGCCAGCAGCCCTACCTGGGGCAATCAGCCCCAGCATTTT. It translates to CASSPTWGNQPQHF.

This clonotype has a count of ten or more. Here the CDR3 DNA reads TGTGCCAGCAGCCAAGCAACAGGCTGGGCCAACGTCCTGACTTTC. Translated: CASSQATGWANVLTF. The J gene is TRBJ2-6, the V gene TRBV3-1, with a possible D match to TRBD1 (5 bases). Trimming took 1 base from V and 5 from J, leaving 9 bases between them. Germline CDR1 and CDR2: LGHDT and YNNKEL (reference sequence). The CDR3 sequence is 15 residues long.

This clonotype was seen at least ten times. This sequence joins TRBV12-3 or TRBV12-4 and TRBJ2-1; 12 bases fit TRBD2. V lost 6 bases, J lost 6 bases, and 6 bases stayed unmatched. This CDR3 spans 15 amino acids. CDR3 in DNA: TGTGCCAGCAGACCCGGACTAGCGGGGATCAATGAGCAGTTCTTC. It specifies CASRPGLAGINEQFF.

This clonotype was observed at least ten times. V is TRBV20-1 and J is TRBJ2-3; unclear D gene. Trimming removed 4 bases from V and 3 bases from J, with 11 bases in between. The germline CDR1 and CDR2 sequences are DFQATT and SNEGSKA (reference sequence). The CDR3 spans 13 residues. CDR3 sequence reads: CSATLGRTDTQYF. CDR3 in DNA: TGCAGTGCTACCCTGGGAAGGACAGATACGCAGTATTTT.

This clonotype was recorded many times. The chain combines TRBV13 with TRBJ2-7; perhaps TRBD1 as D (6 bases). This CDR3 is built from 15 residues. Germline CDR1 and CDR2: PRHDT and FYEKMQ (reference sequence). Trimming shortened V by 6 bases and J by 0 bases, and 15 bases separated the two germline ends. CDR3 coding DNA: TGTGCCAGCAGTTATATCCGGGACAACTCCTACGAGCAGTACTTC. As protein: CASSYIRDNSYEQYF.

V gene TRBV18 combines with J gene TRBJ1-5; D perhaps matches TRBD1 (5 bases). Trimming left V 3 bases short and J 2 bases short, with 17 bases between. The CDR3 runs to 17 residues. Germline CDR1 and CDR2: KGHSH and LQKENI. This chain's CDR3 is CASSPGPRRAGNQPQHF. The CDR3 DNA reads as TGTGCCAGCTCACCCGGCCCGCGCAGGGCGGGCAATCAGCCCCAGCATTTT.

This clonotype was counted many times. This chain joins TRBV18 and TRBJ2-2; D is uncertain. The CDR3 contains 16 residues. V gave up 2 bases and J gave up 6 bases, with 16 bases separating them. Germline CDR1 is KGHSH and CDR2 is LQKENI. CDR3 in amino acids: CASSPWAASWSGELFF. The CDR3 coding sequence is TGTGCCAGCTCACCATGGGCAGCCTCATGGTCCGGGGAGCTGTTTTTT. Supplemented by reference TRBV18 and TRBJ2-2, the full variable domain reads NAGVMQNPRHLVRRRGQEARLRCSPMKGHSHVYWYRQLPEEGLKFMVYLQKENIIDESGMPKERFSAEFPKEGPSILRIQQVVRGDSAAYFCASSPWAASWSGELFFGEGSRLTVL.

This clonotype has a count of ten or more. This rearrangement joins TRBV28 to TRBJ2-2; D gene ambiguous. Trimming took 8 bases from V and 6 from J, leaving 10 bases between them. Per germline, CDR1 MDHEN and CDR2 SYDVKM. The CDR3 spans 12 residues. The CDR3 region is CASQEAPGELFF. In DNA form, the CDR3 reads TGTGCCAGCCAGGAAGCCCCCGGGGAGCTGTTTTTT.

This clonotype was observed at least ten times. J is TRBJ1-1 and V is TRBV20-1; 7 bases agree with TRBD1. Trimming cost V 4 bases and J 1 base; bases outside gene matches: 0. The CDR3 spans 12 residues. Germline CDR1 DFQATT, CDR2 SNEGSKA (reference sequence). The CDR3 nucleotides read TGCAGTGCTAACAGGGGGAACACTGAAGCTTTCTTT. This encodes CSANRGNTEAFF.

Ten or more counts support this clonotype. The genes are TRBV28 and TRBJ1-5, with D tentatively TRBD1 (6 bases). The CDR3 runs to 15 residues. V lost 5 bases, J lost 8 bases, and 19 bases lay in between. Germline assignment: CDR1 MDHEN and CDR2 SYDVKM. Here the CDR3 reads CASSPPNTGREPQHF. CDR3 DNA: TGTGCCAGCAGTCCACCTAATACAGGGAGGGAGCCCCAGCATTTT.